This T cell receptor beta chain was observed in a study of T cells in Graves' hyperthyroidism and ophthalmopathy. This CDR3 is built from 16 residues. The germline V and J ends were trimmed by 2 bases and 6 bases, with 20 bases remaining between them. CDR1 is WSHSY, CDR2 SAAADI, per germline. Only a few counts were recorded for this clonotype. TCR beta CDR3 regions were amplified from RNA. Carried out on the TCR CDR3, a first-round RT-PCR used the HTBI primer set. TCRdb called the multiplex PCR reads again in MiXCR, with one record for every CDR3 protein. The table includes 300,000 to 450,000 distinct CDR3 sequences, roughly 14% detected once. Newly diagnosed hyperthyroidism patients aged 18 to 65 years had disease lasting under 2 months. Pregnant or lactating patients were excluded, as were those with uncontrolled infection or other autoimmune disease.

The rearrangement links TRBV10-2 to TRBJ2-7; TRBD1 might be the D (5 bases). Sequenced input: blood. This TCR came from a woman aged 60-75 years with Graves' hyperthyroidism. Written as DNA, the CDR3 is TGCGCCAGCAGTGAGCCAATAATTTGGGGCTCCGGCGAGCAGTACTTC. It yields the protein CASSEPIIWGSGEQYF.